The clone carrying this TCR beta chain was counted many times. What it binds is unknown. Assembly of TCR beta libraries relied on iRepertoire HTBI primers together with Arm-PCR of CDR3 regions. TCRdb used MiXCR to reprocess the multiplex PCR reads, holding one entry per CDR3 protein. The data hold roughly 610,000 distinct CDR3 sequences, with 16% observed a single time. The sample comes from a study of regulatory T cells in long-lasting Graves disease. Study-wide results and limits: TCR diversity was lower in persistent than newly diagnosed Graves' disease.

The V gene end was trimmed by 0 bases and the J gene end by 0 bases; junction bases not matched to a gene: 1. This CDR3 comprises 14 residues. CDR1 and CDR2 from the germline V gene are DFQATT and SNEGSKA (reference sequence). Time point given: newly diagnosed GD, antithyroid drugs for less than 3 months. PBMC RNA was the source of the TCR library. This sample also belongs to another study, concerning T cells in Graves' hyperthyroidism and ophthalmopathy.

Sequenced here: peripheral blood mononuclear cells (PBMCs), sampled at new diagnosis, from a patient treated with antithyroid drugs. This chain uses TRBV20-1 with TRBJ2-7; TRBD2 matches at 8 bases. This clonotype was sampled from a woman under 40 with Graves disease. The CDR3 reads CSARDSGISYEQYF. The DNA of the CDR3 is TGCAGTGCTAGAGATAGCGGGATCTCCTACGAGCAGTACTTC.